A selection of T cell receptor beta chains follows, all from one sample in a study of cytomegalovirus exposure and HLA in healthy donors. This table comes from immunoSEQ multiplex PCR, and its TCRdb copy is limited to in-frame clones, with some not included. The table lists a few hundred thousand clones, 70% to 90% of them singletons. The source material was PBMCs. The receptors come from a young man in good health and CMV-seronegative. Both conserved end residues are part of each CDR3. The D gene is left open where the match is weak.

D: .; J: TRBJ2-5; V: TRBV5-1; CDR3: CASSYGRTQYF
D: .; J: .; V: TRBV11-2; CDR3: CASSFTGRPEQYF
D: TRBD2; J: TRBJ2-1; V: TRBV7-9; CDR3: CASSLTGGGSPFEQFF
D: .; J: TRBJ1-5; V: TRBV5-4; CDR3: CASSDQTGKGNNQPQHF
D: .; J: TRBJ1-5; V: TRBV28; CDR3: CASSSAGVGQQPQHF
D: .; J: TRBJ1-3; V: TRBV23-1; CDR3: CASSQDRSSGNTIYF
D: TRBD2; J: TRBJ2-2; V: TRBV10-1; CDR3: CASSERYVGGRFSNTGELFF
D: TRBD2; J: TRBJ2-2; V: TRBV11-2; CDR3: CASRPGTSSTGELLF
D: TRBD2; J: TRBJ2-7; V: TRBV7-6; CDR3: CASSLSSGGYEQYF
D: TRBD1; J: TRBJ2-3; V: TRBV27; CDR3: CASSFLGPGTVKLDTQYF
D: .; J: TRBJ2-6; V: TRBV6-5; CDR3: CASSFHRAPGANVLTF
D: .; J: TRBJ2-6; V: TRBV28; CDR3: CASSYRQVSGASVLTF
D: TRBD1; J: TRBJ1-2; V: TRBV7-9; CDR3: CASSLDQGASYGYTF
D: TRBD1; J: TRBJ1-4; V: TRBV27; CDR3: CASSALTGGYEKLFF
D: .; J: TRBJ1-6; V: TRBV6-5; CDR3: CASSYSLQGNNSPLHF
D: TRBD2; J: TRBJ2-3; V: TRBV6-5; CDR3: CASGLAGGGDTQYF
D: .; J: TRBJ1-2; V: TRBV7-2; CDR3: CASSLEGGVNYGYTF
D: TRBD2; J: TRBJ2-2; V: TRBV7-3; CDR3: CASSLLGQRGANTGELFF
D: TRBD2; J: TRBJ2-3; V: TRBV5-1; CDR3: CASSLEMGGDTQYF
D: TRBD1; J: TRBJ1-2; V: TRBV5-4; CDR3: CASSQTGDGYTF
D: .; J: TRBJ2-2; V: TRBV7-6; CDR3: CASSWQGSNAGELFF
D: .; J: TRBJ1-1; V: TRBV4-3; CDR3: CASSRVWGMNTEAFF
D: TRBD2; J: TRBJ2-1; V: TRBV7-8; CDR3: CASSLWAGGLNEQFF
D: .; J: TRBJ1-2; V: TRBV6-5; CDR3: CASSYTDRGGYTF
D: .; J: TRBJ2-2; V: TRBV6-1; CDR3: CASSQTSGVFGELFF
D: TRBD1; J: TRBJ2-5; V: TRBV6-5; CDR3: CASSLHWQGAGETQYF
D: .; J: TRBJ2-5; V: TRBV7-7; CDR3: CASSLGPGSQETQYF
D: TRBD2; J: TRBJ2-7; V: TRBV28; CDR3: CASSFLASGGAGYEQYF
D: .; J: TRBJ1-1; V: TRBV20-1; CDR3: CSARDSPEAFF
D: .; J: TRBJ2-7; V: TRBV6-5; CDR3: CASSYSGVYNEQYF
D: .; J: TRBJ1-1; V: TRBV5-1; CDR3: CASRSQANTEAFF
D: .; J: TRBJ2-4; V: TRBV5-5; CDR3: CASSLQLAKDIQYF
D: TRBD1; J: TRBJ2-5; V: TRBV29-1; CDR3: CSGQGLRETQYF